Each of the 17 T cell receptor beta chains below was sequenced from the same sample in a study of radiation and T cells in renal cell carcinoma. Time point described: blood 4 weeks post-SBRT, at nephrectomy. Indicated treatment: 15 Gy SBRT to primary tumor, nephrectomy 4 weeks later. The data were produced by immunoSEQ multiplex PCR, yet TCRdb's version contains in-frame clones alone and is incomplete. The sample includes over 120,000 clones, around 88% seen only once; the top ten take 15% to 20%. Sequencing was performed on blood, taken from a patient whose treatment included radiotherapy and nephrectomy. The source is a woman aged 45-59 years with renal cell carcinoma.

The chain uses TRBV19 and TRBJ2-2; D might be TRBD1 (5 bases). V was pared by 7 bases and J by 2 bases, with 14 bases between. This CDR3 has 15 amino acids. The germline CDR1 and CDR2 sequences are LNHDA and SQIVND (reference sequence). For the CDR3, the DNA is TGTGCCAGTACCGTAACAGGACCTAACACCGGGGAGCTGTTTTTT. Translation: CASTVTGPNTGELFF.

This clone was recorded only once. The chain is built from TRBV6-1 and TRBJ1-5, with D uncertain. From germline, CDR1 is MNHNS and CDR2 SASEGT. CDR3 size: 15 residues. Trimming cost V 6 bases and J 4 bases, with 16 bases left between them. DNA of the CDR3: TGTGCCAGCAGGCTAGTCGTGGGAGGAAATCAGCCCCAGCATTTT. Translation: CASRLVVGGNQPQHF.

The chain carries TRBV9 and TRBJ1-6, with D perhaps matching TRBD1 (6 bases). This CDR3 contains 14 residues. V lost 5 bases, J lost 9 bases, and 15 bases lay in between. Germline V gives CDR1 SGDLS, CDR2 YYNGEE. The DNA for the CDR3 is TGTGCCAGCAGTGTCAGGGGAGGGAGTTCACCCCTCCACTTT. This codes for CASSVRGGSSPLHF.

The CDR3 nucleotides read TGTGCCAGCTCAAGCGACAGGGTTGAAAAACTGTTTTTT. Its protein is CASSSDRVEKLFF. The gene calls are TRBV18 and TRBJ1-4, with 7 bases lining up with TRBD1. The CDR3 consists of 13 residues. V shed 5 bases, J shed 7 bases, and the junction held 4 bases outside the gene matches. Germline loops: CDR1 KGHSH, CDR2 LQKENI.

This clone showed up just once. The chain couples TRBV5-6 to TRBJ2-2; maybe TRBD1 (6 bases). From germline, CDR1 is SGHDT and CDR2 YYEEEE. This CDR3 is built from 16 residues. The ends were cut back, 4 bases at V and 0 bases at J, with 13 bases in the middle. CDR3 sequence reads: CASSKTGSSNTGELFF. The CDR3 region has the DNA TGTGCCAGCAGCAAAACAGGGTCGTCGAACACCGGGGAGCTGTTTTTT.

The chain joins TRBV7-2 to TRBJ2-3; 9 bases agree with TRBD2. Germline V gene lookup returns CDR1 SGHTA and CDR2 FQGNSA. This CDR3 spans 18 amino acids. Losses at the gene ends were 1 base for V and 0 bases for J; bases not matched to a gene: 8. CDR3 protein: CASSLVPSGIASTDTQYF. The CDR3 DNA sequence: TGTGCCAGCAGCTTAGTCCCTAGCGGGATTGCTAGCACAGATACGCAGTATTTT.

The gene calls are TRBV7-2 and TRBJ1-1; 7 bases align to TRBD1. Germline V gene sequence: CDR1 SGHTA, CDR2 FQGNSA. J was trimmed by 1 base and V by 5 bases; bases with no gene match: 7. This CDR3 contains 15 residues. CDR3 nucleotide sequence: TGTGCCAGCAGCCCCTGGACAGGACAGAACACTGAAGCTTTCTTT. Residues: CASSPWTGQNTEAFF.

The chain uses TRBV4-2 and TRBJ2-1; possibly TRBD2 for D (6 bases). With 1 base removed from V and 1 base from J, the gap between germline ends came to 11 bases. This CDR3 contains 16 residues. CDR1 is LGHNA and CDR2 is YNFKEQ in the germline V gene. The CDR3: CASSQGPGLSYNEQFF. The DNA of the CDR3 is TGTGCCAGCAGCCAAGGGCCGGGACTGTCCTACAATGAGCAGTTCTTC.

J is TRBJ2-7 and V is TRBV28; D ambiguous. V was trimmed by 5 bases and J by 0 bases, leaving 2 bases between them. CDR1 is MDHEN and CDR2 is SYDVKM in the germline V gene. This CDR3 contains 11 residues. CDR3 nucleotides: TGTGCCAGCAGTCACTCCTACGAGCAGTACTTC. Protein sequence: CASSHSYEQYF. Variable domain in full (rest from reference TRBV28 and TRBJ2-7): DVKVTQSSRYLVKRTGEKVFLECVQDMDHENMFWYRQDPGLGLRLIYFSYDVKMKEKGDIPEGYSVSREKKERFSLILESASTNQTSMYLCASSHSYEQYFGPGTRLTVT.

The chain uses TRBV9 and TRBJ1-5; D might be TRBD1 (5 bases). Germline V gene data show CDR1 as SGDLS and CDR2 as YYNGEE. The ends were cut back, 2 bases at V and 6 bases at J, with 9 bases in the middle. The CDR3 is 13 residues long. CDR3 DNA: TGTGCCAGCAGCGTCGGGAGGGGTCAGCCCCAGCATTTT. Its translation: CASSVGRGQPQHF.

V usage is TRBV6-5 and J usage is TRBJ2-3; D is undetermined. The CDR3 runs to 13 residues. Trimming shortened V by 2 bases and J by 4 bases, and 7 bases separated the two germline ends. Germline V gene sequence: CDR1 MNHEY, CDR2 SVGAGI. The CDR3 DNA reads TGTGCCAGCAGTTACACCGTAGCAGATACGCAGTATTTT. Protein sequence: CASSYTVADTQYF.

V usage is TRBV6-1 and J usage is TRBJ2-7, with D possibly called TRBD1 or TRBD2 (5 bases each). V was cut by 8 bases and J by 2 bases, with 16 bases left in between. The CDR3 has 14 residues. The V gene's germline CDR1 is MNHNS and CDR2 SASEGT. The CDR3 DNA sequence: TGTGCCAGCTTGGGGGACGGAGGAACCTACGAGCAGTACTTC. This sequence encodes CASLGDGGTYEQYF.

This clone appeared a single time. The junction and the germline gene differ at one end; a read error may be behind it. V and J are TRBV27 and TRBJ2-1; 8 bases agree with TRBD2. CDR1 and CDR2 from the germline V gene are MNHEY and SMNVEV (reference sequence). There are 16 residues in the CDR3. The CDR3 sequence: CASNLAGTSSYNEQFF. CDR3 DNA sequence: TGTGCCAGCAATTTAGCGGGGACGAGCTCCTACAATGAGCAGTTCTTC.

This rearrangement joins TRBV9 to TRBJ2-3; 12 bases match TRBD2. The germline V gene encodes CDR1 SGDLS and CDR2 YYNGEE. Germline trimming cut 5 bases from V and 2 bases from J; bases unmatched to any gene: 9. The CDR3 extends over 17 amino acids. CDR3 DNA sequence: TGTGCCAGCAGGAGAGGACTAGCGGGGACACCCACAGATACGCAGTATTTT. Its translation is CASRRGLAGTPTDTQYF.

The CDR3 DNA reads TGCGCCAGCAGCCCCCAGCAGGACACCGGGGAGCTGTTTTTT. Translated, it gives CASSPQQDTGELFF. J is TRBJ2-2 and V is TRBV5-1; D uncertain. This CDR3 has 14 amino acids. V lost 4 bases to trimming and J lost 3 bases, with 10 bases between them. Germline values: CDR1 SGHRS, CDR2 YFSETQ.

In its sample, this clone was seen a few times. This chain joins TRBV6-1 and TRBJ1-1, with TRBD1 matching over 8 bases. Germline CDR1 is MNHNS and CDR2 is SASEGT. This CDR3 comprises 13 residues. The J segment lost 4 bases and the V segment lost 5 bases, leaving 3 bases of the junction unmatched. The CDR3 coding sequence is TGTGCCAGCAGTCGCGGACAGGGCACTGAAGCTTTCTTT. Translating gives CASSRGQGTEAFF.

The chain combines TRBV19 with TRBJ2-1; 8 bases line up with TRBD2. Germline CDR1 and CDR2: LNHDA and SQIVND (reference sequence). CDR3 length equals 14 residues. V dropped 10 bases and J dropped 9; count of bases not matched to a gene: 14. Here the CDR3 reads CATVGTRGPSEQFF. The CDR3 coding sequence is TGTGCCACTGTGGGGACTAGGGGTCCGTCTGAGCAGTTCTTC.